The rows below give T cell receptor beta chains drawn from one sample of a study of CD8 T cells in Susac syndrome. TCRdb re-called the immunoSEQ multiplex PCR reads with MiXCR, one entry per CDR3 protein. This sample has fewer than 350,000 distinct CDR3 sequences, with 89% found just once. Sequenced input: CD8+ T cells from PBMCs. The receptors originated from a human donor with multiple sclerosis. The conserved cysteine and the conserved F or W are not part of the CDR3 here. Each record gives: V gene, D gene, CDR3 protein. A D gene is named only where the DNA matches it firmly.

v_gene: TRBV6-2/TRBV6-3
d_gene: TRBD2
CDR3aa: ASNIAAGGSYEQY

v_gene: TRBV7-2
d_gene: TRBD1
CDR3aa: ASGYRGHTEAF

v_gene: TRBV11-2
d_gene: NA
CDR3aa: ASSLDLAFSGANVLT

v_gene: TRBV5-6
d_gene: NA
CDR3aa: ASSPGHFFHEQY

v_gene: TRBV9
d_gene: NA
CDR3aa: ASSVTQNFYEQY

v_gene: TRBV10-3
d_gene: NA
CDR3aa: AISEDRNTEAF

v_gene: TRBV5-8
d_gene: NA
CDR3aa: AGSRGLLYEQY

v_gene: TRBV7-9
d_gene: NA
CDR3aa: ASSFTTGIRYEQY

v_gene: TRBV2
d_gene: TRBD1
CDR3aa: ASIVGTVSYEQY

v_gene: TRBV18
d_gene: NA
CDR3aa: ASSPPEGRAKNIQY

v_gene: TRBV20-1
d_gene: TRBD1
CDR3aa: SAPALRQGSSYNEQF

v_gene: TRBV29-1
d_gene: NA
CDR3aa: SVDKGGNEQF

v_gene: TRBV7-3
d_gene: TRBD2
CDR3aa: ASSPGASGGFADTQY

v_gene: TRBV4-2
d_gene: TRBD1
CDR3aa: ASGTGTSTDTQY

v_gene: TRBV6-6
d_gene: NA
CDR3aa: ASSPVPGGPSETQY

v_gene: TRBV27
d_gene: NA
CDR3aa: ASLTSNEQF

v_gene: TRBV7-7
d_gene: NA
CDR3aa: ASSPGPSGTDTQY

v_gene: TRBV3-1
d_gene: TRBD1
CDR3aa: ASSRGQGALNEQF

v_gene: TRBV4-3
d_gene: TRBD1
CDR3aa: ASSQDPGQVTGELF

v_gene: TRBV9
d_gene: NA
CDR3aa: ASSVGSAGDYGYT

v_gene: TRBV6-2/TRBV6-3
d_gene: NA
CDR3aa: ASKPDSTYEQY

v_gene: TRBV19
d_gene: NA
CDR3aa: AGSRSINYGYT

v_gene: TRBV7-2
d_gene: NA
CDR3aa: ASSLDPLATYEQY

v_gene: TRBV19
d_gene: NA
CDR3aa: ASSIGPTGEYEQY